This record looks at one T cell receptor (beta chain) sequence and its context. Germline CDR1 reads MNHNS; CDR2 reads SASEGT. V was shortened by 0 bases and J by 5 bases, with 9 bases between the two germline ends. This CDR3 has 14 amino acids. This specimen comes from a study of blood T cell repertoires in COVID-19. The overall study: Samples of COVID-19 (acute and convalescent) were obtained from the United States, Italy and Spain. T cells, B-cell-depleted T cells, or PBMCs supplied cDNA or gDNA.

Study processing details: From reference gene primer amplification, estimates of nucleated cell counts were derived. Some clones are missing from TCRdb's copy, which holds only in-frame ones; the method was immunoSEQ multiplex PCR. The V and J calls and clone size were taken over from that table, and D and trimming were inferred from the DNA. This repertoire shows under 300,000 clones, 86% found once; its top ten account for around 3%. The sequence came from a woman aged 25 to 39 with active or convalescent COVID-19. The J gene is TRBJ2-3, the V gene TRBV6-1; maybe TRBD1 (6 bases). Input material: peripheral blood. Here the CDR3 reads CASSEAVQGDTQYF. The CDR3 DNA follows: TGTGCCAGCAGTGAAGCGGTACAGGGAGATACGCAGTATTTT.